Following are 9 T cell receptor beta chains from one sample sequenced in a study of blood T cell repertoires in COVID-19. Assay used: immunoSEQ multiplex PCR; TCRdb lists only in-frame clones, some missing. Found here are 150,000 to 200,000 clones, over 80% of them singletons; the top ten hold under 15%. Sequenced material: peripheral blood. These receptors were obtained from a man between 65 and 85 years old who had recovered from COVID-19.

The chain has TRBV25-1 and TRBJ2-1; TRBD2 matches at 8 bases. This CDR3 contains 16 residues. Germline V gives CDR1 MGHDK, CDR2 SYGVNS. J gave up 9 bases and V 1 base, and 11 bases lay outside the gene matches. CDR3 coding DNA: TGTGCCAGCAGTGAATGGGAGGAAGCGGGAGCGCGTGAGCAGTTCTTC. Amino acid sequence: CASSEWEEAGAREQFF.

This clone was seen a single time. The V and J genes are TRBV14 and TRBJ1-4; D possibly corresponds to TRBD1 (6 bases). The CDR3 sequence is 15 residues long. V gave up 4 bases and J gave up 5 bases, with 14 bases separating them. Germline CDR1 and CDR2: SGHDN and FVKESK. The CDR3 loop reads CASSREQGLNEKLFF. The DNA for the CDR3 is TGTGCCAGCAGCCGGGAACAGGGTTTGAATGAAAAACTGTTTTTT.

V usage is TRBV19 and J usage is TRBJ2-1; 9 bases line up with TRBD2. Germline V gene lookup returns CDR1 LNHDA and CDR2 SQIVND (reference sequence). The CDR3 has 15 residues. With 1 base clipped from V and 13 bases from J, the junction kept 11 bases outside the gene matches. CDR3 bases: TGTGCCAGTAGTATAGTACGTGGAGCGGGAGGTGAACAGTTCTTC. Its protein product is CASSIVRGAGGEQFF.

The chain recombines TRBV28 with TRBJ1-1, with D uncertain. Germline V CDR1 and CDR2: MDHEN, SYDVKM. V was clipped by 5 bases and J by 1 base, with 5 bases between them. The CDR3 extends over 12 amino acids. CDR3 sequence reads: CASSVWNTEAFF. CDR3 nucleotide sequence: TGTGCCAGCAGTGTCTGGAACACTGAAGCTTTCTTT.

The chain uses TRBV6-5 and TRBJ2-1, with a possible D match to TRBD1 (5 bases). CDR1 and CDR2 (germline): MNHEY, SVGAGI. The length of the CDR3 is 14 residues. Trimming shortened V by 2 bases and J by 10 bases, and 15 bases separated the two germline ends. CDR3 sequence (DNA): TGTGCCAGCAGTTACAATCGGCTGGGGCGGGAGCAGTTCTTC. Its translation is CASSYNRLGREQFF.

J is TRBJ1-1 and V is TRBV5-1, with 8 bases identical to TRBD1. The length of the CDR3 is 13 residues. The V segment lost 4 bases and the J segment 4 bases; nucleotides outside the gene matches: 3. Germline V gene sequence: CDR1 SGHRS, CDR2 YFSETQ. Here the CDR3 reads CASSIGQGTEAFF. The CDR3 bases are TGCGCCAGCAGCATCGGACAGGGCACTGAAGCTTTCTTT.

The chain recombines TRBV7-2 with TRBJ2-7, with D perhaps TRBD1 (5 bases). Germline CDR1 reads SGHTA; CDR2 reads FQGNSA. The CDR3 contains 13 residues. Trimming pared 3 bases from V and 5 bases from J, leaving 11 bases between. CDR3 DNA sequence: TGTGCCAGCAGCTTGAACCTCAGGGACGAGCAGTACTTC. Translation gives CASSLNLRDEQYF.

Written as DNA, the CDR3 is TGTGCCAGCAAGGGGTGGGGGGTCGACACTGAAGCTTTCTTT. It yields the protein CASKGWGVDTEAFF. This chain links TRBV28 with TRBJ1-1, with a possible D match to TRBD1 (5 bases). This CDR3 has 14 residues. The germline V gene encodes CDR1 MDHEN and CDR2 SYDVKM. V dropped 7 bases and J dropped 3 bases, with 15 bases sitting between them.

The genes are TRBV28 and TRBJ2-3, with D perhaps matching TRBD2 (5 bases). The CDR3 is 12 residues long. Deletions cut 6 bases from V and 6 bases from J, with 10 bases between. CDR1 MDHEN and CDR2 SYDVKM come from the germline V gene. The CDR3 sequence: CASSSLADTQYF. The CDR3 region has the DNA TGTGCCAGCAGCTCCCTAGCTGATACGCAGTATTTT.